Below, 2 T cell receptor beta chains from the same sample are listed, as sequenced in a study of shared clonotypes between healthy human individuals. This table comes from immunoSEQ multiplex PCR, and its TCRdb copy is limited to in-frame clones, with some not included. The table records roughly 2.2 million clones, roughly 92% of them present only once. Sequencing was done on a sample of naive CD4+ T cells from PBMCs. Described subset: CD45RA+ positively selected. The receptor set was obtained from a young man in good health. Some clones in this sample may be carry-over from other donors' samples.

The chain recombines TRBV5-1 with TRBJ2-7; 8 bases agree with TRBD2. J was trimmed by 4 bases and V by 0 bases; bases with no gene match: 9. The CDR3 length is 16 residues. Germline lookup yields CDR1 SGHRS and CDR2 YFSETQ. Here the CDR3 reads CASSLVAGTSKYEQYF. The CDR3 DNA follows: TGCGCCAGCAGCTTGGTAGCCGGGACTAGTAAGTACGAGCAGTACTTC.

The chain's CDR3 is CASRTEHGTGLYEQYF. CDR3 in DNA: TGTGCCAGCAGGACGGAACACGGGACAGGCCTCTACGAGCAGTACTTC. The chain recombines TRBV28 with TRBJ2-7; 8 nucleotides agree with TRBD1. Trimming took 6 bases from V and 3 from J; bases not matched to a gene: 13. CDR3 length: 16 amino acids. CDR1 is MDHEN, CDR2 SYDVKM, per germline.